One sample yielded the 9 T cell receptor beta chains listed below, sequenced in a study of T cells in Graves' hyperthyroidism and ophthalmopathy. Amplification yielded TCR beta CDR3 regions, with RNA transcripts as the source. The HTBI primer set served for first-round RT-PCR of the TCR CDR3. TCRdb analysed the multiplex PCR reads with MiXCR anew, one entry per CDR3 protein. The table lists 460,000 or so distinct CDR3 sequences, roughly an eighth of them singletons. The sample comprised blood. These receptors originate from a woman aged 18 to 35 with Graves' hyperthyroidism.

V gene TRBV12-3 or TRBV12-4 combines with J gene TRBJ2-1; D remains ambiguous. V was pared by 5 bases and J by 5 bases, with 7 bases between. CDR3 length: 12 residues. In DNA form, the CDR3 reads TGTGCCAGCAGTCGAAATAACAATGAGCAGTTCTTC. Translating it yields CASSRNNNEQFF.

Ten or more counts support this clonotype. The chain links TRBV7-3 to TRBJ2-3; TRBD1 matches at 7 bases. The CDR3 totals 14 residues. The germline V gene encodes CDR1 SGHTA and CDR2 FQGTGA. V trimming: 5 bases; J trimming: 0 bases; junction bases outside the gene matches: 2. The CDR3 protein is CASSEGQSTDTQYF. The CDR3 nucleotides are TGTGCCAGCAGCGAGGGACAGAGCACAGATACGCAGTATTTT.

V is TRBV6-2 or TRBV6-3 and J is TRBJ2-7; 7 nucleotides agree with TRBD2. Germline V gene lookup returns CDR1 MNHEY and CDR2 SVGEGT. This CDR3 has 12 residues. The V segment lost 9 bases and the J segment 6 bases; nucleotides outside the gene matches: 8. CDR3 amino acids: CASEAGGGEQYV. As DNA, the CDR3 is TGTGCCAGTGAAGCTGGCGGGGGCGAGCAGTACGTC.

This clonotype was observed at least ten times. V and J are TRBV28 and TRBJ1-2; D ambiguous. With 5 bases removed from V and 2 bases from J, the gap between germline ends came to 15 bases. The V gene's germline CDR1 is MDHEN and CDR2 SYDVKM. This CDR3 has 15 residues. The CDR3 coding sequence is TGTGCCAGCAGTGGACGGTCAGCCCAAAACTATGGCTACACCTTC. Protein sequence: CASSGRSAQNYGYTF.

In its sample, this clonotype was seen many times. This chain uses TRBV24-1 with TRBJ2-5; 7 nucleotides line up with TRBD2. The CDR3 is made up of 15 amino acids. Germline assignment: CDR1 KGHDR and CDR2 SFDVKD. V shed 4 bases and J 5 bases; nucleotides not matched to a gene: 9. The chain's CDR3 is CATSEEGGESETQYF. The CDR3 DNA sequence: TGTGCCACCAGTGAGGAGGGAGGGGAATCGGAGACCCAGTACTTC.

This chain joins TRBV3-1 and TRBJ1-2; D call uncertain. The germline gives CDR1 LGHDT, CDR2 YNNKEL (reference sequence). Between the trimmed V and J ends, which lost 4 bases and 4 bases, there was a span of 13 bases. The CDR3 is 14 amino acids. The CDR3 region has the DNA TGTGCCAGCAGCCTAGGCGGGATTATCTATGGCTACACCTTC. This codes for CASSLGGIIYGYTF.

This clonotype has only a few counts. The CDR3 DNA reads TGTGCCAGCAGCCCTGGCGACAGGTTAGGGGCCTATGGCTACACCTTC. Amino acid sequence: CASSPGDRLGAYGYTF. The chain couples TRBV7-3 to TRBJ1-2; D perhaps matches TRBD1 (6 bases). CDR1 is SGHTA, CDR2 FQGTGA, per germline. V lost 5 bases and J 4 bases, leaving 20 bases between the germline ends. CDR3 length: 16 residues.

This clonotype was seen only a few times. The chain employs TRBV12-5 and TRBJ2-1; TRBD2 matches 11 bases. J gave up 3 bases and V 7 bases, and 2 bases lay outside the gene matches. CDR1 and CDR2 (germline): LGHNT, FRNRAP. The CDR3 totals 14 residues. The CDR3: CASDTSGSYNEQFF. As DNA, the CDR3 is TGTGCTAGTGACACTAGCGGGAGCTACAATGAGCAGTTCTTC.

As DNA, the CDR3 is TGTGCTAGTGGTCGGACAGGAGAAGCTTTCTTT. Protein product: CASGRTGEAFF. This chain connects TRBV12-5 to TRBJ1-1; TRBD1 aligns across 7 bases. Germline-derived CDR1 and CDR2 are LGHNT and FRNRAP. The CDR3 sequence is 11 residues long. V was pared by 5 bases and J by 8 bases, with 2 bases of the junction left unmatched.